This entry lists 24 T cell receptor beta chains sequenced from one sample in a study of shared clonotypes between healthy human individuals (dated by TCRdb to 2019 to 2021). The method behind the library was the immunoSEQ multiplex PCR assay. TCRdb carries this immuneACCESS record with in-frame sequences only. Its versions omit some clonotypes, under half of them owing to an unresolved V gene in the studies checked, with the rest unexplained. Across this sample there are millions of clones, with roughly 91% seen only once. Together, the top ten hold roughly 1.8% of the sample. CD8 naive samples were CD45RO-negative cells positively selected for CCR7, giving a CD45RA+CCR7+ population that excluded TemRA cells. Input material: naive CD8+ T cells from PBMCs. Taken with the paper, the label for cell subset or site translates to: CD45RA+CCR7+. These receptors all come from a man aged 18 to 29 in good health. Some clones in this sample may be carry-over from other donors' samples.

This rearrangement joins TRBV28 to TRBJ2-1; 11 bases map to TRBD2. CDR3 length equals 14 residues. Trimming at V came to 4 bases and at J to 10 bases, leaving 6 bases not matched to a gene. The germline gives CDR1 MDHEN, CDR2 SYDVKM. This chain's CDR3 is CASSSGLAGKEQFF. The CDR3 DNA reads TGTGCCAGCAGTTCCGGACTAGCGGGTAAAGAGCAGTTCTTC. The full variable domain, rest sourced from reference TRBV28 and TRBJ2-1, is DVKVTQSSRYLVKRTGEKVFLECVQDMDHENMFWYRQDPGLGLRLIYFSYDVKMKEKGDIPEGYSVSREKKERFSLILESASTNQTSMYLCASSSGLAGKEQFFGPGTRLTVL.

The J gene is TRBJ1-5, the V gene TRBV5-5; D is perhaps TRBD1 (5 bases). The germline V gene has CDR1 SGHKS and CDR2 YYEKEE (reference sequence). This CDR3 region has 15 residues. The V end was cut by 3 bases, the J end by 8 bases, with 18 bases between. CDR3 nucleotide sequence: TGTGCCAGCAGCTGGGGGGTCTGGGGAGCAGAGCCCCAGCATTTT. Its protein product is CASSWGVWGAEPQHF.

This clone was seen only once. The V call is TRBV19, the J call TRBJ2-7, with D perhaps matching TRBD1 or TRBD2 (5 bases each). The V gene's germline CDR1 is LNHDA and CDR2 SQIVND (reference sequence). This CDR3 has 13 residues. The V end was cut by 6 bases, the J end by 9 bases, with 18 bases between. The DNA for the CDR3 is TGTGCCAGTAGCTCACGGGGCGTCGGCGTGCAGTACTTC. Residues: CASSSRGVGVQYF.

The CDR3 DNA is TGCGCCAGCAGTGAGCTTTGGACAGGGGTCCAAGAGACCCAGTACTTC. It specifies CASSELWTGVQETQYF. The V call is TRBV10-2, the J call TRBJ2-5; 9 positions match TRBD1. Germline trimming cut 2 bases from V and 1 base from J; bases unmatched to any gene: 5. This CDR3 has 16 amino acids. Germline assignment: CDR1 WSHSY and CDR2 SAAADI.

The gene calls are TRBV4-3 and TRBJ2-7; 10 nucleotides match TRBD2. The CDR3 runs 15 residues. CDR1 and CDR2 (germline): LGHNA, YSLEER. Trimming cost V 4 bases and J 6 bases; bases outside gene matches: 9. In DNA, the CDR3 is TGCGCCAGCAGCCTAGGGGCTAGCGGGAGATCCGAGCAGTACTTC. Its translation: CASSLGASGRSEQYF.

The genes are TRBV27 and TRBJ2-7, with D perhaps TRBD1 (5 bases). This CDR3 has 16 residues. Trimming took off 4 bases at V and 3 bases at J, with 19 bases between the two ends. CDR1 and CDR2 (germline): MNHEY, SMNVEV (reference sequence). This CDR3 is CASSSRRWGGYYEQYF. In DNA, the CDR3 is TGTGCCAGCAGTTCCCGACGGTGGGGCGGCTACTACGAGCAGTACTTC.

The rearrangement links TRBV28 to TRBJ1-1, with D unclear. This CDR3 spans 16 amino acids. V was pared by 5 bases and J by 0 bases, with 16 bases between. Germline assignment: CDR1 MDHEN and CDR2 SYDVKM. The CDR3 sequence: CASSLTYSVMNTEAFF. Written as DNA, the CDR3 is TGTGCCAGCAGTCTAACTTACAGCGTCATGAACACTGAAGCTTTCTTT.

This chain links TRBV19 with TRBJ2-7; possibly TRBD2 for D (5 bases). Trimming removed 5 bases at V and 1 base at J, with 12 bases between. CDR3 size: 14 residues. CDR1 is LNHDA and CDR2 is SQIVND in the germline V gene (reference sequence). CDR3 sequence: CASSSVGVSYEQYF. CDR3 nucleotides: TGTGCCAGTAGTTCGGTCGGGGTATCCTACGAGCAGTACTTC.

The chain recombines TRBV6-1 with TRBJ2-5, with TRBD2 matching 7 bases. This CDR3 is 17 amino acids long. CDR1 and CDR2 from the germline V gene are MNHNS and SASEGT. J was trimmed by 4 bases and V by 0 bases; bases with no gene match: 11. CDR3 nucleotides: TGTGCCAGCAGTGAAGCGCAGGCAGTGTGGGGGGGAGAGACCCAGTACTTC. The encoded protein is CASSEAQAVWGGETQYF.

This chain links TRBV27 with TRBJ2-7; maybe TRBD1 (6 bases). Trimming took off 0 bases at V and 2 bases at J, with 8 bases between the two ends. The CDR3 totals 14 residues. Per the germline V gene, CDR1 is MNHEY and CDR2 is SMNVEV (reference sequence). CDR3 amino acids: CASSLSRQAYEQYF. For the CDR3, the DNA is TGTGCCAGCAGTTTATCGAGACAGGCCTACGAGCAGTACTTC.

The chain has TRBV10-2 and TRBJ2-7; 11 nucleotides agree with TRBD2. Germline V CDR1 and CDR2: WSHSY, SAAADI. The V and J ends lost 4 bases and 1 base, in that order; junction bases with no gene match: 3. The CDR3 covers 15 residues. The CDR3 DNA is TGCGCCAGCAGTGGGACTAGCGGGTGGTCCTACGAGCAGTACTTC. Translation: CASSGTSGWSYEQYF.

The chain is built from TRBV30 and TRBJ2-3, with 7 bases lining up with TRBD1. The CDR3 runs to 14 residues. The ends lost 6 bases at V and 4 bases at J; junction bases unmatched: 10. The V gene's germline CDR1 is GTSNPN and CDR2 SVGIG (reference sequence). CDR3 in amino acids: CACIVRGTPDTQYF. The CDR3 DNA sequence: TGTGCCTGTATCGTCAGGGGGACCCCAGATACGCAGTATTTT. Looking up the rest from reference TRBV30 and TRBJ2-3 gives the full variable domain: SQTIHQWPATLVQPVGSPLSLECTVEGTSNPNLYWYRQAAGRGLQLLFYSVGIGQISSEVPQNLSASRPQDRQFILSSKKLLLSDSGFYLCACIVRGTPDTQYFGPGTRLTVL.

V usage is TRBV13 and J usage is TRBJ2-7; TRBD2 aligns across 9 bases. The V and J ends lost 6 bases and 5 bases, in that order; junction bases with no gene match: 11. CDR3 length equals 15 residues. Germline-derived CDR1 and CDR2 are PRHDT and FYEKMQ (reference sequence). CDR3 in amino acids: CASRTGREGPNEQYF. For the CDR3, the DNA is TGTGCCAGCAGGACGGGGCGGGAGGGCCCCAACGAGCAGTACTTC.

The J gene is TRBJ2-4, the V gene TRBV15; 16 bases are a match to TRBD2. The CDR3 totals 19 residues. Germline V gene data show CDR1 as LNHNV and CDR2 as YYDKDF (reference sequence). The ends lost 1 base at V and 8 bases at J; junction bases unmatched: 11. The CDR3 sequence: CATSRGTGLAGGPQDIQYF. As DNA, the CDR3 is TGTGCCACCAGCAGAGGTACGGGACTAGCGGGAGGGCCTCAAGACATTCAGTACTTC.

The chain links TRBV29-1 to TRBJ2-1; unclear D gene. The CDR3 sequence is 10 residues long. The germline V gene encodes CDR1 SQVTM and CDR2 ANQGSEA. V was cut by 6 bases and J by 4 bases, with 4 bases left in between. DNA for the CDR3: TGCAGCGTCTGGTACAATGAGCAGTTCTTC. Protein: CSVWYNEQFF.

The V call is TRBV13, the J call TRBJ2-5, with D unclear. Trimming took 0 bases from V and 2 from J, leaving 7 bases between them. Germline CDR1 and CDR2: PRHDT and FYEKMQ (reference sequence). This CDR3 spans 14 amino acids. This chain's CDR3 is CASSLGLGQETQYF. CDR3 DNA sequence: TGTGCCAGCAGCTTAGGCCTTGGTCAAGAGACCCAGTACTTC.

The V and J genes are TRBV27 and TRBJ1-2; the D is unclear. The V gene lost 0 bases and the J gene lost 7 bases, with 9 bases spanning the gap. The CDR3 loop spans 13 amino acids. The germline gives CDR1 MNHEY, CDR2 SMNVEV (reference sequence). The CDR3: CASSLSIWSGYTF. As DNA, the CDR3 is TGTGCCAGCAGTTTATCGATTTGGTCTGGCTACACCTTC.

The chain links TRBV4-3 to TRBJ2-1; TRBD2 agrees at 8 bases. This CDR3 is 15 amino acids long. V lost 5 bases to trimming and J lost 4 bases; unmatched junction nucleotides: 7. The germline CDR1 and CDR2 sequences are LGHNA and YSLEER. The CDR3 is CASSDGTSDYNEQFF. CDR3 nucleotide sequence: TGCGCCAGCAGCGACGGGACTAGTGATTACAATGAGCAGTTCTTC.

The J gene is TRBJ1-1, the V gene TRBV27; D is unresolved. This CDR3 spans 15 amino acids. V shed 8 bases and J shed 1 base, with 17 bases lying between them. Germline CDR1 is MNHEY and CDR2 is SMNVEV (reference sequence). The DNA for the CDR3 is TGTGCCAGCTCGAGAAGGGTCGGCCAGAACACTGAAGCTTTCTTT. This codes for CASSRRVGQNTEAFF.

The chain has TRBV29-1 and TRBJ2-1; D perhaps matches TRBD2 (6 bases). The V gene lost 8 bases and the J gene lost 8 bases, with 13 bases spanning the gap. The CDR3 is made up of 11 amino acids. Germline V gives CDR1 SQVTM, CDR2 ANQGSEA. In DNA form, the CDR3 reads TGCAGCTCCCGGGAGATCCATGAGCAGTTCTTC. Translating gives CSSREIHEQFF.

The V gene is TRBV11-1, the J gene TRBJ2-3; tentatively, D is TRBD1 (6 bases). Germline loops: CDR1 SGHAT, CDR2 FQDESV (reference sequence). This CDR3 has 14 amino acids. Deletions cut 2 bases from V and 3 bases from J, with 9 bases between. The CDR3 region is CASSLRRGTDTQYF. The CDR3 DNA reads TGTGCCAGCAGCTTACGCAGGGGAACAGATACGCAGTATTTT. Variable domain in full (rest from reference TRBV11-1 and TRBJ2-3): EAEVAQSPRYKITEKSQAVAFWCDPISGHATLYWYRQILGQGPELLVQFQDESVVDDSQLPKDRFSAERLKGVDSTLKIQPAELGDSAMYLCASSLRRGTDTQYFGPGTRLTVL.

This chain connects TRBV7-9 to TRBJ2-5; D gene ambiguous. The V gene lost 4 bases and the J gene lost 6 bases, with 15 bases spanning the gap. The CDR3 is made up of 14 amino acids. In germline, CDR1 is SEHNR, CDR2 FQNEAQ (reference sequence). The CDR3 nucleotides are TGTGCCAGCAGCTCGCTCTTGAGTGTCCAGACCCAGTACTTC. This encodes CASSSLLSVQTQYF. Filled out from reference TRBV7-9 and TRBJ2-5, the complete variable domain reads DTGVSQNPRHKITKRGQNVTFRCDPISEHNRLYWYRQTLGQGPEFLTYFQNEAQLEKSRLLSDRFSAERPKGSFSTLEIQRTEQGDSAMYLCASSSLLSVQTQYFGPGTRLLVL.

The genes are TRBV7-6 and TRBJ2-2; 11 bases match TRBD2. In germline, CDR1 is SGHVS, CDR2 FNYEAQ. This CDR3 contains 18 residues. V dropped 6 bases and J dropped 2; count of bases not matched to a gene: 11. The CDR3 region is CASSPAGLAGINTGELFF. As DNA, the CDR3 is TGTGCCAGCAGTCCGGCAGGACTAGCGGGCATCAACACCGGGGAGCTGTTTTTT.

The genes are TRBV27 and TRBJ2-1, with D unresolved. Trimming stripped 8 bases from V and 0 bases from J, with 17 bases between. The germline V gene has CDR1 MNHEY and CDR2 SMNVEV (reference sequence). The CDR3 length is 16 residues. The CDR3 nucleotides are TGTGCCAGCTGCCCCGGAACATCAGGCTCCTACAATGAGCAGTTCTTC. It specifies CASCPGTSGSYNEQFF.